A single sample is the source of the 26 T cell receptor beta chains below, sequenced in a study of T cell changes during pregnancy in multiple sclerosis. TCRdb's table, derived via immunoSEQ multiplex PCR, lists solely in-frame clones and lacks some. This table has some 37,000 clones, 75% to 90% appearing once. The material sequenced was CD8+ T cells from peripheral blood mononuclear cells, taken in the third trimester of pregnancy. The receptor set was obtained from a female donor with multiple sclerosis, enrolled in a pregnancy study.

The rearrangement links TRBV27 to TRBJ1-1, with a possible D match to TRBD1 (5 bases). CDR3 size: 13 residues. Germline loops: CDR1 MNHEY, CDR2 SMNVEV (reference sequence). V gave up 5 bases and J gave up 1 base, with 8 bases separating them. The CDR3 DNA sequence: TGTGCCAGCAGTGTGACAGCGAACACTGAAGCTTTCTTT. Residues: CASSVTANTEAFF.

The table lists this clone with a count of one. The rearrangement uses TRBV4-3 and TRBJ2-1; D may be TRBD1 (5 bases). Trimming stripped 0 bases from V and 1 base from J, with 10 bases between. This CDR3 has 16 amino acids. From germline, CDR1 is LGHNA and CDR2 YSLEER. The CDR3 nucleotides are TGCGCCAGCAGCCAAGAAATTAAGGGGTCCTACAATGAGCAGTTCTTC. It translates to CASSQEIKGSYNEQFF.

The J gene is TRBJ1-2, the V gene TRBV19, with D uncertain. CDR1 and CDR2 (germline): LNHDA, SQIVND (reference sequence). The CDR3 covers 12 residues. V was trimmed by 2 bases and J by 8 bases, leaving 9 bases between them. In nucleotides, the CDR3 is TGTGCCAGTAGTATATCTGCCGGGGGCTACACCTTC. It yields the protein CASSISAGGYTF.

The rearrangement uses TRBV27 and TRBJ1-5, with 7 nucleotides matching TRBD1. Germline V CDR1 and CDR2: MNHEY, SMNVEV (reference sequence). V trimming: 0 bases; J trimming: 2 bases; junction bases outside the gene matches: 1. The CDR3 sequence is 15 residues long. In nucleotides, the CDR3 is TGTGCCAGCAGTTTATCTACAGGGGGCAATCAGCCCCAGCATTTT. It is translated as CASSLSTGGNQPQHF.

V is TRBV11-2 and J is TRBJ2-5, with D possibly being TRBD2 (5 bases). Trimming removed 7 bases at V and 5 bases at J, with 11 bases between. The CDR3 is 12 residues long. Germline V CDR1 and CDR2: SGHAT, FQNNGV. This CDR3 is CASTATGETQYF. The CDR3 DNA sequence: TGTGCCAGCACCGCAACGGGGGAGACCCAGTACTTC. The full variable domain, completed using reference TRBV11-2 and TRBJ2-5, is EAGVAQSPRYKIIEKRQSVAFWCNPISGHATLYWYQQILGQGPKLLIQFQNNGVVDDSQLPKDRFSAERLKGVDSTLKIQPAKLEDSAVYLCASTATGETQYFGPGTRLLVL.

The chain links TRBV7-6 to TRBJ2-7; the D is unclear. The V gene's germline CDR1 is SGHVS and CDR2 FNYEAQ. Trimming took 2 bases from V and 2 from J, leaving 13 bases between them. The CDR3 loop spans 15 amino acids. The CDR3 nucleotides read TGTGCCAGCAGCTTATCCCCGGAAACTACCTACGAGCAGTACTTC. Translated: CASSLSPETTYEQYF.

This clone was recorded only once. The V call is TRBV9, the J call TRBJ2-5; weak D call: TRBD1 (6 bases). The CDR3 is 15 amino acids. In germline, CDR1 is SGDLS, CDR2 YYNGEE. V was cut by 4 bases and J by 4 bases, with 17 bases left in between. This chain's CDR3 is CASSPQGTRGETQYF. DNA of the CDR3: TGTGCCAGCAGCCCCCAGGGGACGAGGGGAGAGACCCAGTACTTC.

In nucleotides, the CDR3 is TGTGCCAGCACCCAAAAACAGGGCCTCGAAAAACTGTTTTTT. It codes for CASTQKQGLEKLFF. V usage is TRBV7-2 and J usage is TRBJ1-4; D might be TRBD1 (6 bases). Trimming shortened V by 7 bases and J by 8 bases, and 17 bases separated the two germline ends. The CDR3 length is 14 residues. Per germline, CDR1 SGHTA and CDR2 FQGNSA.

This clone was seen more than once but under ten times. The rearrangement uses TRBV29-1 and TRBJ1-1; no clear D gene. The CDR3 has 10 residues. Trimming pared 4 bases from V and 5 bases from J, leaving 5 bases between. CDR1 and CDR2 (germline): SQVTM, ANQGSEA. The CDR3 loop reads CSVAGTEAFF. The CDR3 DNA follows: TGCAGCGTTGCGGGGACTGAAGCTTTCTTT.

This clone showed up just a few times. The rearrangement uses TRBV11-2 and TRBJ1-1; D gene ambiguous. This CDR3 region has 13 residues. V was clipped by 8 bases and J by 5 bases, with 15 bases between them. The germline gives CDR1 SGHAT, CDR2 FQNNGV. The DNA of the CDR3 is TGTGCCAGCGGCATAGGTGTAATGACTGAAGCTTTCTTT. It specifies CASGIGVMTEAFF.

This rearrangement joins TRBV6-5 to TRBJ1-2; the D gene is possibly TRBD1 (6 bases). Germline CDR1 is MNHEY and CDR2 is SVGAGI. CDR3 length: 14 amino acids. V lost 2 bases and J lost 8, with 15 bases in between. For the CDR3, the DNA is TGTGCCAGCAGTTACGCTGGGGGCGCGTGGGGCTACACCTTC. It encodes CASSYAGGAWGYTF.

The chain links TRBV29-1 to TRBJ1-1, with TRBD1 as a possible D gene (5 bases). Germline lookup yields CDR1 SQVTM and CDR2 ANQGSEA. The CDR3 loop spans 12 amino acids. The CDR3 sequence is CGVGGMNTEAFF. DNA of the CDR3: TGCGGGGTCGGGGGGATGAACACTGAAGCTTTCTTT.

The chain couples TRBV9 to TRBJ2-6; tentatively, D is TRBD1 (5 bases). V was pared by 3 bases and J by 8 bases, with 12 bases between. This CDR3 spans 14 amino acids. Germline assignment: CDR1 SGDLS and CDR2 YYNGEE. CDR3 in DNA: TGTGCCAGCAGCGAACCCACAGGATCCAACGTCCTGACTTTC. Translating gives CASSEPTGSNVLTF.

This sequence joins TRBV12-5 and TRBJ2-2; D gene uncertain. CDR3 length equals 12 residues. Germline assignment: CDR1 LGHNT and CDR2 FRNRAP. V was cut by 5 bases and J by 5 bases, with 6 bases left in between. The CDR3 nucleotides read TGTGCTAGTGGTCGCGTAACCGGGGAGCTGTTTTTT. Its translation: CASGRVTGELFF.

The CDR3 loop reads CASSTGQTSPGNTIYF. The DNA for the CDR3 is TGTGCCAGCTCAACGGGACAGACGAGCCCTGGAAACACCATATATTTT. The chain uses TRBV18 and TRBJ1-3, with 7 bases that match TRBD1. From germline, CDR1 is KGHSH and CDR2 LQKENI. The junction had 9 bases not matched to a gene; V was cut back by 5 bases and J by 2 bases. The CDR3 has 16 amino acids.

CDR3 loop: CATSGGDTYEQYF. DNA for the CDR3: TGTGCCACCTCGGGGGGGGATACCTACGAGCAGTACTTC. The chain couples TRBV6-5 to TRBJ2-7; TRBD2 agrees at 8 bases. The CDR3 has 13 residues. Germline trimming cut 10 bases from V and 2 bases from J; bases unmatched to any gene: 7. The germline V gene has CDR1 MNHEY and CDR2 SVGAGI.

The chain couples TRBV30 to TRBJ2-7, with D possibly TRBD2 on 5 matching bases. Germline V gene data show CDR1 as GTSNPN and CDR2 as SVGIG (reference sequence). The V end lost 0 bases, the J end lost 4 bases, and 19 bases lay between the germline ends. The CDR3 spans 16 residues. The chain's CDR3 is CAWSVLRVDLTYEQYF. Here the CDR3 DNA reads TGTGCCTGGAGTGTACTGCGTGTGGACTTGACGTACGAGCAGTACTTC.

The CDR3 protein is CASSTGAPSPYEQYF. The CDR3 DNA sequence: TGTGCCAGCAGCACAGGGGCCCCCTCTCCCTACGAGCAGTACTTC. This chain joins TRBV27 and TRBJ2-7, with 7 bases aligning to TRBD1. After removal of 6 bases from V and 2 bases from J, the junction contained 10 bases not matched to a gene. Germline V CDR1 and CDR2: MNHEY, SMNVEV (reference sequence). The CDR3 covers 15 residues.

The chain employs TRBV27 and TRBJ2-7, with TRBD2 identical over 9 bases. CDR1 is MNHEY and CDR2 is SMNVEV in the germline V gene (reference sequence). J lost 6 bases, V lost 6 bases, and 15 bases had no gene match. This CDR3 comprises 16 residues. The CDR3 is CASSHVVASGIGEQYF. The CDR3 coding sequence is TGTGCCAGCAGCCACGTCGTGGCTAGCGGGATAGGCGAGCAGTACTTC.

The CDR3 nucleotides are TGCGCCAGCAGCCGGACTAATTTCTACAATGAGCAGTTCTTC. Translating it yields CASSRTNFYNEQFF. This chain connects TRBV4-1 to TRBJ2-1; D possibly corresponds to TRBD2 (6 bases). CDR3 length equals 14 residues. The V gene's germline CDR1 is MGHRA and CDR2 YSYEKL. With 4 bases removed from V and 3 bases from J, the gap between germline ends came to 10 bases.

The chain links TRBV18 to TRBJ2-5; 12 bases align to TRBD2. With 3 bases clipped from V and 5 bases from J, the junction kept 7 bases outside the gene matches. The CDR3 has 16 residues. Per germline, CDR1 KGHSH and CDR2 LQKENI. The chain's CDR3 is CASSPGTSGPRETQYF. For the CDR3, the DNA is TGTGCCAGCTCACCGGGGACTAGCGGGCCCAGGGAGACCCAGTACTTC.

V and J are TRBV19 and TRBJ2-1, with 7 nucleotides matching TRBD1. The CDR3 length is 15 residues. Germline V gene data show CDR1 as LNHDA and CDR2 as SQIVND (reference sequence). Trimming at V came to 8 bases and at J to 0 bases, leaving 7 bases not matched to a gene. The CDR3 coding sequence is TGTGCCAGTGAGGACAGGCGAAGCTCCTACAATGAGCAGTTCTTC. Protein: CASEDRRSSYNEQFF. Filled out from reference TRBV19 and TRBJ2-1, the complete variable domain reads DGGITQSPKYLFRKEGQNVTLSCEQNLNHDAMYWYRQDPGQGLRLIYYSQIVNDFQKGDIAEGYSVSREKKESFPLTVTSAQKNPTAFYLCASEDRRSSYNEQFFGPGTRLTVL.

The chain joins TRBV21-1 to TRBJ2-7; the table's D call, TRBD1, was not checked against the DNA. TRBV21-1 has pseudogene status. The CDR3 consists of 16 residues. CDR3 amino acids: CASSKAGTGGYYEQYF. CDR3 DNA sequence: TGTGCCAGCAGCAAGGCCGGGACAGGGGGCTACTACGAGCAGTACTTC.

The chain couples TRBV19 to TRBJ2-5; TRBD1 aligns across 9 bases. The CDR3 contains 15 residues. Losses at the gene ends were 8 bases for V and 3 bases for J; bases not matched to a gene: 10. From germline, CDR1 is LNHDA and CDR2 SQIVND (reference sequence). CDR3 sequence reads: CASLLTRDREETQYF. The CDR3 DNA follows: TGTGCCAGTTTACTGACCCGGGACAGGGAAGAGACCCAGTACTTC.

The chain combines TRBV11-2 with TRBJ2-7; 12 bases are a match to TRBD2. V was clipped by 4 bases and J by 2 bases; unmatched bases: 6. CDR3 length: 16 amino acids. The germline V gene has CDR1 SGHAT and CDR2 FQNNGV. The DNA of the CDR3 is TGTGCCAGCAGCTCCTGGACTAGCGGGGAACCCTACGAGCAGTACTTC. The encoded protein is CASSSWTSGEPYEQYF. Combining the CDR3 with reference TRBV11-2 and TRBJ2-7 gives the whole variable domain EAGVAQSPRYKIIEKRQSVAFWCNPISGHATLYWYQQILGQGPKLLIQFQNNGVVDDSQLPKDRFSAERLKGVDSTLKIQPAKLEDSAVYLCASSSWTSGEPYEQYFGPGTRLTVT.

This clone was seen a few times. Written as DNA, the CDR3 is TGTGCCAGCAGTCCCGGGGGGGGTGGAGATACGCAGTATTTT. This gives the protein CASSPGGGGDTQYF. The gene calls are TRBV6-4 and TRBJ2-3; 8 nucleotides agree with TRBD2. The CDR3 consists of 14 residues. Germline CDR1 reads MRHNA; CDR2 reads SNTAGT. V lost 5 bases to trimming and J lost 5 bases; unmatched junction nucleotides: 6.